This T cell receptor (beta chain) was recovered during a study of cytomegalovirus exposure and HLA in healthy donors. The primer mix had 60 Vbeta and 13 Jbeta primers. The repertoire was sequenced with immunoSEQ multiplex PCR; TCRdb's copy has only in-frame clones and lacks some. The sample records about 120,000 clones, 60% to 85% being singletons. This CDR3 region has 16 residues. V gave up 5 bases and J gave up 2 bases, with 15 bases separating them. The germline CDR1 and CDR2 sequences are SEHNR and FQNEAQ (reference sequence). The sequenced sample consisted of PBMCs. The TCR originated in a woman aged 40 to 50 in good health and CMV-seropositive. The rearrangement links TRBV7-9 to TRBJ2-2; D may be TRBD1 (6 bases). In DNA, the CDR3 is TGTGCCAGCAGCGAACAGGGCGCGGTTAACACCGGGGAGCTGTTTTTT. It codes for CASSEQGAVNTGELFF.